A selection of T cell receptor beta chains follows, all from one sample in a study of T cell repertoires in urothelial bladder cancer. Measured with immunoSEQ multiplex PCR; TCRdb has only the in-frame clones, and not every one. The sample has over 10,000 clones; about 70% are singletons. Material for sequencing was tumor-infiltrating cells from bladder cancer. The origin of the receptors is a human donor with urothelial carcinoma. Each CDR3 is given with its conserved first and last residue. A D gene is named only where the DNA matches it firmly. Some rows have no size entry. The others give once, few or many, or a class for an expanded clone.

d_call j_call v_call clone_size cdr3_aa cdr3_nt
TRBD1 TRBJ2-3 TRBV7-9 NA CASSSIAGTGGPPTDTQYF TGTGCCAGCAGCTCCATCGCCGGGACAGGGGGCCCCCCCACAGATACGCAGTATTTT
NA TRBJ2-5 TRBV7-2 once CASSPPSDVSQYF TGTGCCAGCAGCCCGCCTTCGGATGTGTCCCAGTACTTC
NA TRBJ1-6 TRBV5-1 few CASSLDGRGYSPLHF TGCGCCAGCAGCTTGGACGGCAGGGGATATTCACCCCTCCACTTT
NA TRBJ1-6 TRBV30 NA CAWSVGNSPLHF TGTGCCTGGAGTGTTGGGAATTCACCCCTCCACTTT
NA TRBJ2-6 TRBV7-9 NA CASGTYTGANVLTF TGTGCCAGTGGCACCTATACTGGGGCCAACGTCCTGACTTTC
NA TRBJ1-1 TRBV2 NA CASSPDRYTEAFF TGTGCCAGCAGTCCTGACCGATACACTGAAGCTTTCTTT
TRBD1 TRBJ2-3 TRBV5-6 NA CASSGGTGGPDTQYF TGTGCCAGCAGCGGGGGGACAGGCGGCCCAGATACGCAGTATTTT
NA TRBJ1-4 TRBV5-5 NA CASSFGMQPFEKLFF TGTGCCAGCAGCTTCGGCATGCAGCCATTTGAAAAACTGTTTTTT
NA TRBJ1-5 TRBV7-8 NA CASGQPQHF TGTGCCAGCGGTCAGCCCCAGCATTTT
NA TRBJ2-1 TRBV27 NA CASSPGYNEQFF TGTGCCAGCAGCCCGGGCTACAATGAGCAGTTCTTC
NA TRBJ2-4 TRBV6-6 NA CASSGLENKNIQYF TGTGCCAGCAGTGGCCTGGAAAACAAAAACATTCAGTACTTC
NA TRBJ2-5 TRBV4-3 NA CASSQDVGGPTLQETQYF TGCGCCAGCAGCCAAGATGTGGGGGGGCCTACCCTCCAAGAGACCCAGTACTTC
TRBD2 TRBJ2-5 TRBV11-3 few CASNLAGAETQYF TGTGCCAGCAACCTAGCGGGGGCAGAGACCCAGTACTTC
NA TRBJ2-2 TRBV5-1 NA CASSLNSANTGELFF TGCGCCAGCAGCTTGAACAGTGCCAACACCGGGGAGCTGTTTTTT
TRBD1 TRBJ1-2 TRBV30 few CALTDRPANYGYTF TGTGCCCTCACGGACAGGCCCGCTAACTATGGCTACACCTTC
NA TRBJ2-5 TRBV27 NA CASSLWQGETQYF TGTGCCAGCAGTTTATGGCAGGGAGAGACCCAGTACTTC
NA TRBJ1-2 TRBV5-1 NA CASSLGAGDGYTF TGCGCCAGCAGCTTGGGGGCAGGGGATGGCTACACCTTC
NA TRBJ2-5 TRBV29-1 few CSVDPEGLETQYF TGCAGCGTTGATCCTGAAGGATTAGAGACCCAGTACTTC
NA TRBJ2-5 TRBV7-2 few CASSLVWRPGQETQYF TGTGCCAGCAGCTTAGTGTGGAGGCCGGGGCAAGAGACCCAGTACTTC
TRBD1 TRBJ1-6 TRBV30 NA CAWSTRQGQGSYNSPLHF TGTGCCTGGAGTACCCGACAGGGGCAAGGATCCTATAATTCACCCCTCCACTTT
TRBD1 TRBJ2-5 TRBV12-5 NA CASGLTGGWTETQYF TGTGCTAGTGGTTTGACAGGGGGGTGGACAGAGACCCAGTACTTC
NA TRBJ1-3 TRBV6-1 NA CASSRQGFGNTIYF TGTGCCAGCAGCCGCCAAGGATTTGGAAACACCATATATTTT
NA TRBJ1-2 TRBV7-9 NA CASSSTYGYTF TGTGCCAGCAGCTCAACCTATGGCTACACCTTC
NA TRBJ2-5 TRBV5-1 NA CASSLGVVTQETQYF TGCGCCAGCAGCTTGGGAGTGGTTACCCAAGAGACCCAGTACTTC
TRBD1 TRBJ2-5 TRBV30 NA CAWTGQGLTGETQYF TGTGCCTGGACTGGACAGGGACTCACGGGGGAGACCCAGTACTTC
TRBD2 TRBJ2-2 TRBV5-1 NA CASSLGLAGAMNTGELFF TGCGCCAGCAGCCTTGGACTAGCGGGGGCGATGAACACCGGGGAGCTGTTTTTT
NA TRBJ1-5 TRBV21-1 NA CASSKLIMGRVGNQPQHF TGTGCCAGCAGCAAATTGATTATGGGCAGGGTCGGCAATCAGCCCCAGCATTTT